Listed here are 6 T cell receptor beta chains from one sample, sequenced in a study of T cells in localized non-small cell lung cancer. Clones were sequenced by immunoSEQ multiplex PCR, and TCRdb holds only the in-frame ones, with some missing. The sample contains roughly 30,000 clones, less than 95% of which appear only once. The input for sequencing was peripheral blood, taken before any cancer treatment. These receptors originate from a female donor at least 60 years old with stage I lung adenocarcinoma.

This chain uses TRBV6-5 with TRBJ2-2; a weak D match, TRBD2 (6 bases). This CDR3 region has 15 residues. Germline-derived CDR1 and CDR2 are MNHEY and SVGAGI. V was trimmed by 5 bases and J by 4 bases, leaving 14 bases between them. In DNA, the CDR3 is TGTGCCAGCAGTCCCCCGGGACTCTCCACCGGGGAGCTGTTTTTT. It is translated as CASSPPGLSTGELFF.

The chain joins TRBV30 to TRBJ1-2, with D tentatively TRBD1 (6 bases). The CDR3 is made up of 13 amino acids. Trimming cost V 0 bases and J 4 bases, with 9 bases left between them. Germline-derived CDR1 and CDR2 are GTSNPN and SVGIG (reference sequence). The CDR3 nucleotides are TGTGCCTGGAGTGTAGGGGGGACCTATGGCTACACCTTC. It is translated as CAWSVGGTYGYTF.

The chain couples TRBV7-9 to TRBJ2-5; a possible D gene is TRBD1 (6 bases). V gave up 3 bases and J gave up 3 bases, with 17 bases separating them. The CDR3 sequence is 16 residues long. Per the germline V gene, CDR1 is SEHNR and CDR2 is FQNEAQ (reference sequence). The CDR3 DNA sequence: TGTGCCAGCAGCTTGGGCAGGGGAGATGTCAAAGAGACCCAGTACTTC. It codes for CASSLGRGDVKETQYF.

V usage is TRBV7-9 and J usage is TRBJ2-2; 10 bases agree with TRBD1. CDR3 length: 14 residues. Germline trimming cut 6 bases from V and 5 bases from J; bases unmatched to any gene: 3. The germline CDR1 and CDR2 sequences are SEHNR and FQNEAQ (reference sequence). The CDR3 is CASRTGGQTGELFF. Here the CDR3 DNA reads TGTGCCAGCAGGACAGGGGGCCAAACCGGGGAGCTGTTTTTT.

Notes on this clone: Other DNA variants within this sample encode the same CDR3. The J gene is TRBJ1-6, the V gene TRBV20-1; 7 positions agree with TRBD1. The CDR3 is 11 amino acids. Germline V gives CDR1 DFQATT, CDR2 SNEGSKA (reference sequence). Trimming at V came to 3 bases and at J to 12 bases, leaving 2 bases not matched to a gene. CDR3 bases: TGCAGTGCTAGGAGGGGGCGACCCCTCCACTTT. Protein product: CSARRGRPLHF.

The chain links TRBV10-3 to TRBJ1-5, with unresolved D. The CDR3 runs 14 residues. Germline V CDR1 and CDR2: ENHRY, SYGVKD. Trimming took 0 bases from V and 6 from J, leaving 9 bases between them. The CDR3 nucleotides read TGTGCCATCAGTGAGTCGAGGGAGGCTCAGCCCCAGCATTTT. This encodes CAISESREAQPQHF.